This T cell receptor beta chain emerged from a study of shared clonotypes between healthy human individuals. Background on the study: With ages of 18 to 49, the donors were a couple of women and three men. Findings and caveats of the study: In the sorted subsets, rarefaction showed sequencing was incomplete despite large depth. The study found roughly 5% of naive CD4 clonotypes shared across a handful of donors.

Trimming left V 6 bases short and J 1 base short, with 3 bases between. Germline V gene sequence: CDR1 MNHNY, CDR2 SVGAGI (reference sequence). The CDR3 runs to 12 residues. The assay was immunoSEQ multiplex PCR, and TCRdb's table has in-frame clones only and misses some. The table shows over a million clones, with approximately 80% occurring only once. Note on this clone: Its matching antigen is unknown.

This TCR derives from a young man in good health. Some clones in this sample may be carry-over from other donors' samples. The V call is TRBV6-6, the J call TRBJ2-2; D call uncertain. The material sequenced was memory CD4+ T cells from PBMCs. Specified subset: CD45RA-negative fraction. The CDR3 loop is CASRLNTGELFF. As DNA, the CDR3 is TGTGCCAGCAGGCTGAACACCGGGGAGCTGTTTTTT.